This T cell receptor (beta chain) was identified during a study of T-cell reconstitution after alpha-beta-depleted transplantation in children. For TCRbeta, the library was prepared with unique molecular identifiers. TCRdb re-called the PCR reads through MiXCR, storing one row per CDR3 protein. The sample includes about 230,000 distinct CDR3 sequences, 12% of them seen just once. The CDR3 is 17 amino acids. Per germline, CDR1 SGHDT and CDR2 YYEEEE. The ends were cut back, 4 bases at V and 3 bases at J, with 23 bases in the middle. At least ten counts were recorded for this clonotype. The sequencing used PBMCs from the stem cell graft donor, collected from the stem cell graft. This sequence originates from a human donor who donated a stem cell graft to a child with acute lymphoblastic leukemia. The chain carries TRBV5-6 and TRBJ2-7, with D possibly TRBD2 on 5 matching bases. As DNA, the CDR3 is TGTGCCAGCAGCGGGAGCTACGGAGTGAGGGCGCGCTACGAGCAGTACTTC. It codes for CASSGSYGVRARYEQYF.